This T cell receptor beta chain was documented in a study of quantifying T cell responses using KT2 cells (dated by TCRdb to 2016 to 2017). The study in broad terms: RNA was DNase-treated and reverse transcribed with TCR alpha and beta constant-region primers, mostly using SuperScript III. The efficiency of the T4 ligation step under optimum conditions was estimated to be greater than 9%. PCR2 was performed as a SYBR Green qPCR and was stopped at a predetermined fluorescence threshold so that over-amplification was avoided.

Regarding this clonotype: It has no known antigen specificity. This may be a read error: a much more frequent sequence differs by one nucleotide.

Libraries were constructed by UMI-ligation and nested PCR. T4 RNA ligase 1 was used to ligate a single-stranded oligonucleotide containing the Illumina SP2 sequence and a UMI to the 3' end of the cDNA. PCR1 consisted of four to five cycles (98 degrees C 15 s, 69 degrees C 30 s, 72 degrees C 40 s), and for the beta primer an equimolar mix of RC1.1 and RC1.2 was used to cover TRBC1 and TRBC2. Starting at PCR2, TCR alpha and beta chains were handled separately, and sample indices and Illumina adaptors were added. The UMI was composed of 12 random nucleotides, arranged as two hexamers separated by a spacer, and was positioned after an 8-base spacer. Libraries were sequenced on an Illumina MiSeq using v2 2x251 paired-end chemistry, with around 13 samples typically included per run. To boost diversity, each sequencing library was supplemented with PhiX DNA at 5-7%. Per the original workflow: bcl2fastq converted raw reads to FASTQ, and Demultiplexor demultiplexed the reads by dual indices. V and J genes were assigned by Decombinator through tag matching, with a single base-pair mismatch being allowed. Collapsinator used UMIs to correct both sequencing errors and frequency errors arising from PCR heterogeneity. CDR3Translator converted Decombinator identifiers to nucleotide sequence, translated to amino acids, and extracted CDR3 using C- and N-terminal motifs. A cluster of KT2 sequences sharing one unique molecular identifier was counted as one distinct KT2 TCR. The raw public reads went through TCRdb reprocessing: fastp at Q25, MiXCR clone calling, in-frame beta chains kept. Rows with a matching CDR3 protein are joined into one entry that keeps the most common DNA and genes. TCRdb's processing, not the authors' own work, is the source of the V and J calls. Counted in this sample were more than 55,000 distinct CDR3 sequences; approximately 13% of them appeared once. The top ten clonotypes cover 9.4% of the sample.

What the research found in general, with its limitations: KT2 sequences were detected down to the lowest spike-in tested, about one KT2 cell per 100,000 PBMC. Over several orders of magnitude, the number of KT2 alpha and beta sequences rose linearly with the number of KT2 cells put in. This TCR sequencing study did not compare the pipeline side by side with other TCR sequencing techniques. Detection of KT2 sequences showed saturation at very high KT2 spike-in numbers.

To test the sensitivity and accuracy of the pipeline, known numbers of KT2, a T cell clone whose TCR had already been sequenced, were spiked into unfractionated PBMC. KT2 cells were mixed with a fixed number of PBMC to create a range of KT2-to-PBMC ratios. V loses 5 bases, J loses 0 bases, and the germline ends lie 4 bases apart. Taken from the germline V gene (reference sequence), the CDR1 and CDR2 loops are DFQATT and SNEGSKA. The CDR3 covers 12 residues, taking in both the cysteine and the phenylalanine. Solely the CDR3 DNA is kept, with 36 bases framed from the first base. Sequenced input: PBMCs spiked with cells of the T cell clone KT2. The rearranged segments are TRBV20-1 and TRBJ1-4; too little of a D gene remains to name it. The clonotype comes from a human donor. The sequenced DNA is TGCAGTGCTCCCGCAACTAATGAAAAACTGTTTTTT. It encodes CSAPATNEKLFF.